These 9 T cell receptor beta chains came from one sample sequenced in a study of regulatory and conventional T cells in RAG deficiency. Sequencing used immunoSEQ multiplex PCR; TCRdb keeps in-frame clones, though not all of them. The table shows 25,000 to 35,000 clones, with just under 90% occurring only once. The same sample was also studied in work on regulatory T cells. That study reports: Primers: 52 TRBV forward and 13 TRBJ reverse.

Sequenced sample: CD8+ T cells sorted from blood. The source of these receptors is a human donor in good health.

The chain has TRBV27 and TRBJ2-7; D is unresolved. The germline gives CDR1 MNHEY, CDR2 SMNVEV (reference sequence). The length of the CDR3 is 15 residues. V shed 5 bases and J shed 3 bases, with 17 bases lying between them. The CDR3 DNA sequence: TGTGCCAGCAGTCTTCGGGCAGGCCCATTCTACGAGCAGTACTTC. It yields the protein CASSLRAGPFYEQYF.

The CDR3 here is CASSREYQETQYF. CDR3 nucleotides: TGTGCCAGCAGTAGAGAGTACCAAGAGACCCAGTACTTC. J is TRBJ2-5 and V is TRBV6-5, with D uncertain. Trimming took off 5 bases at V and 0 bases at J, with 7 bases between the two ends. The CDR3 totals 13 residues. Germline assignment: CDR1 MNHEY and CDR2 SVGAGI.

The J gene is TRBJ1-5, the V gene TRBV2; 10 bases line up with TRBD1. V was clipped by 4 bases and J by 5 bases; unmatched bases: 8. CDR3 length: 16 residues. Germline V CDR1 and CDR2: SNHLY, FYNNEI. The CDR3 bases are TGTGCCAGCAGTGTGACAGGGGGCGGTGGGGATCAGCCCCAGCATTTT. This codes for CASSVTGGGGDQPQHF.

The chain uses TRBV6-5 and TRBJ2-1; the D gene is possibly TRBD1 (5 bases). The germline V gene has CDR1 MNHEY and CDR2 SVGAGI. This CDR3 contains 14 residues. V lost 2 bases to trimming and J lost 3 bases, with 8 bases between them. The CDR3 loop is CASSYGAFYNEQFF. The DNA for the CDR3 is TGTGCCAGCAGTTACGGGGCTTTCTACAATGAGCAGTTCTTC.

The genes are TRBV28 and TRBJ1-6, with D possibly matching TRBD1 (5 bases). CDR1 and CDR2 (germline): MDHEN, SYDVKM. Trimming left V 4 bases short and J 0 bases short, with 10 bases between. This CDR3 region has 16 residues. The CDR3 bases are TGTGCCAGCAGTTCAGGGAGGGACTCCTATAATTCACCCCTCCACTTT. Encoded protein: CASSSGRDSYNSPLHF.

Comment on this clone: Other DNA sequences of this sample code for an identical CDR3. V gene TRBV27 combines with J gene TRBJ2-7; no firm D call. Germline V gene lookup returns CDR1 MNHEY and CDR2 SMNVEV (reference sequence). This CDR3 is 13 amino acids long. V lost 0 bases and J 2 bases, leaving 5 bases between the germline ends. The CDR3 sequence: CASSLSATYEQYF. Written as DNA, the CDR3 is TGTGCCAGCAGTTTATCGGCCACCTACGAGCAGTACTTC.

The chain employs TRBV4-1 and TRBJ2-7, with D possibly called TRBD1 or TRBD2 (5 bases each). CDR1 is MGHRA and CDR2 is YSYEKL in the germline V gene. The CDR3 has 15 amino acids. With 0 bases removed from V and 3 bases from J, the gap between germline ends came to 12 bases. The CDR3 protein is CASSQDRGSRYEQYF. CDR3 DNA: TGCGCCAGCAGCCAAGATCGGGGCAGCCGCTACGAGCAGTACTTC.

The V and J genes are TRBV7-6 and TRBJ2-2, with TRBD2 as a possible D gene (5 bases). Trimming took off 3 bases at V and 0 bases at J, with 17 bases between the two ends. The CDR3 spans 18 residues. Germline V gene data show CDR1 as SGHVS and CDR2 as FNYEAQ. The CDR3 region is CASSFDSEGRPNTGELFF. As DNA, the CDR3 is TGTGCCAGCAGCTTCGACTCTGAGGGCAGACCGAACACCGGGGAGCTGTTTTTT.

This chain connects TRBV11-2 to TRBJ2-1; TRBD2 agrees at 9 bases. The V gene end was trimmed by 3 bases and the J gene end by 8 bases; junction bases not matched to a gene: 14. The CDR3 runs to 17 residues. Germline lookup yields CDR1 SGHAT and CDR2 FQNNGV. CDR3 amino acids: CASSFPRAAGGFHEQFF. The DNA for the CDR3 is TGTGCCAGCAGCTTTCCGCGGGCAGCGGGAGGTTTCCATGAGCAGTTCTTC. Based on the CDR3 plus reference TRBV11-2 and TRBJ2-1, the full variable domain is EAGVAQSPRYKIIEKRQSVAFWCNPISGHATLYWYQQILGQGPKLLIQFQNNGVVDDSQLPKDRFSAERLKGVDSTLKIQPAKLEDSAVYLCASSFPRAAGGFHEQFFGPGTRLTVL.